The rows below give T cell receptor beta chains drawn from one sample of a study of OX40 agonist ivuxolimab in advanced cancers. This table comes from immunoSEQ multiplex PCR, and its TCRdb copy is limited to in-frame clones, with some not included. Of tens of thousands of clones in the sample, around four fifths are singletons; the top ten hold 1.5% to 2%. The sample was CD4+ or CD8+ T cells sorted from blood, taken in a trial of the OX40 agonist ivuxolimab. Receptors originate from an adult with an advanced solid tumor such as melanoma, head and neck, liver or kidney cancer. Each CDR3 is given with its conserved first and last residue. The D gene is left open where the match is weak. Not all rows give a size; the values are once, few, many and, for expanded clones, a class.

j_call,d_call,v_call,clone_size,cdr3_aa,cdr3_nt
TRBJ1-4,TRBD1,TRBV27,NA,CASSVQGSREKLFF,TGTGCCAGCAGTGTACAGGGGTCACGGGAAAAACTGTTTTTT
TRBJ2-3,TRBD1,TRBV5-4,NA,CASSKDRASSTDTQYF,TGTGCCAGCAGCAAGGACAGGGCTTCTAGCACAGATACGCAGTATTTT
TRBJ2-7,NA,TRBV14,NA,CASSQGTFYEQYF,TGTGCCAGCAGCCAAGGGACGTTCTACGAGCAGTACTTC
TRBJ1-5,NA,TRBV20-1,few,CSARAGQPQHF,TGCAGTGCTAGAGCGGGGCAGCCCCAGCATTTT
TRBJ2-3,TRBD1,TRBV5-1,NA,CASRGQGVSADTQYF,TGCGCCAGCAGGGGACAGGGAGTTTCTGCAGATACGCAGTATTTT
TRBJ2-2,NA,TRBV7-3,NA,CASATQGAGELFF,TGTGCCAGCGCCACACAGGGTGCCGGGGAGCTGTTTTTT
TRBJ1-2,NA,TRBV6-5,NA,CASTKGDSYTF,TGTGCCAGCACCAAGGGGGACAGCTACACCTTC
TRBJ1-1,NA,TRBV9,NA,CASSVDGLTREAFF,TGTGCCAGCAGCGTAGACGGGCTGACTCGTGAAGCTTTCTTT
TRBJ2-2,TRBD2,TRBV9,NA,CASSVVKAGSSTGTGELFF,TGTGCCAGCAGCGTAGTAAAAGCGGGATCTTCCACGGGCACCGGGGAGCTGTTTTTT
TRBJ2-5,NA,TRBV12-5,NA,CASGLGSGGLQETQYF,TGTGCTAGTGGTTTGGGGTCCGGGGGGCTCCAAGAGACCCAGTACTTC
TRBJ1-2,TRBD1,TRBV18,NA,CASSLTGGYGYTF,TGTGCCAGCTCACTGACAGGGGGCTATGGCTACACCTTC
TRBJ2-1,NA,TRBV12-2,NA,CASRLVEAGGSYNEQFF,TGTGCAAGTCGCTTAGTAGAGGCGGGAGGCTCCTACAATGAGCAGTTCTTC
TRBJ1-5,NA,TRBV27,NA,CASPWTVCRQDNQPQHF,TGTGCCAGCCCGTGGACGGTGTGTAGGCAGGACAATCAGCCCCAGCATTTT
TRBJ1-5,TRBD1,TRBV7-3,NA,CASSLPQGAWQPQHF,TGTGCCAGCAGCTTACCCCAGGGGGCCTGGCAGCCCCAGCATTTT
TRBJ2-3,NA,TRBV4-3,NA,CASSQGGGGNTDTQYF,TGCGCCAGCAGCCAAGGGGGAGGGGGAAACACAGATACGCAGTATTTT
TRBJ2-7,NA,TRBV5-6,NA,CASSLVRPNGRYEQYF,TGTGCCAGCAGCTTGGTTCGGCCCAATGGTCGGTACGAGCAGTACTTC
TRBJ2-3,TRBD1,TRBV27,NA,CASRDRGIDTQYF,TGTGCCAGCAGAGACAGGGGGATAGATACGCAGTATTTT
TRBJ2-5,TRBD2,TRBV4-2,once,CASSQETSGEETQYF,TGTGCCAGCAGCCAAGAGACTAGCGGGGAAGAGACCCAGTACTTC
TRBJ2-7,NA,TRBV5-4,NA,CASTRGAEQYF,TGTGCCAGCACGCGCGGGGCCGAGCAGTACTTC
TRBJ2-1,NA,TRBV2,NA,CASIQDRASYNEQFF,TGTGCCAGCATCCAAGACCGGGCCTCCTACAATGAGCAGTTCTTC
TRBJ2-3,NA,TRBV28,NA,CASSLFTDTQYF,TGTGCCAGCAGCCTGTTCACAGATACGCAGTATTTT
TRBJ1-5,NA,TRBV7-2,NA,CASSLTGSNQPQHF,TGTGCCAGCAGCTTAACGGGGAGCAATCAGCCCCAGCATTTT
TRBJ1-3,NA,TRBV6-1,NA,CASSEAGSGNTIYF,TGTGCCAGCAGTGAAGCTGGTTCTGGAAACACCATATATTTT
TRBJ1-4,TRBD1,TRBV30,NA,CAWSVGTGLKKLFF,TGTGCCTGGAGTGTCGGGACAGGGCTTAAAAAACTGTTTTTT
TRBJ2-7,TRBD2,TRBV19,NA,CASSIGRASSYEQYF,TGTGCCAGTAGTATCGGGAGGGCTAGCTCCTACGAGCAGTACTTC
TRBJ2-3,NA,TRBV9,NA,CASSPRTDIHTQYF,TGTGCCAGCAGCCCTAGGACAGATATTCATACGCAGTATTTT
TRBJ1-6,TRBD1,TRBV30,NA,CASTDRGGSPLHF,TGTGCCTCCACGGACAGGGGGGGATCACCCCTCCACTTT
TRBJ2-1,NA,TRBV27,NA,CASSTRTSYNEQFF,TGTGCCAGCAGTACTAGGACTTCCTACAATGAGCAGTTCTTC
TRBJ1-2,NA,TRBV4-1,NA,CASSPFFGGINYGYTF,TGCGCCAGCAGCCCTTTTTTTGGAGGGATTAACTATGGCTACACCTTC
TRBJ2-2,TRBD2,TRBV5-4,NA,CASSLGSGGSPGELFF,TGTGCCAGCAGCTTGGGTAGCGGGGGGTCTCCCGGGGAGCTGTTTTTT
TRBJ2-1,TRBD1,TRBV28,NA,CASSLTGQGNFDEQFF,TGTGCCAGCAGCCTGACCGGACAGGGAAATTTTGATGAGCAGTTCTTC
TRBJ2-3,NA,TRBV21-1,few,CASSGQAGRQGGTDTQYF,TGTGCCAGCAGCGGCCAAGCGGGAAGACAGGGCGGAACAGATACGCAGTATTTT
TRBJ2-7,NA,TRBV28,NA,CASSGGPPEQYF,TGTGCCAGCAGCGGGGGGCCACCCGAGCAGTACTTC